These 4 T cell receptor beta chains were all obtained from the same sample, sequenced in a study of blood T cell repertoires in COVID-19. TCRdb keeps only in-frame clones here, not all; method: immunoSEQ multiplex PCR. The data hold 25,000 to 35,000 clones, with 75% to 90% observed a single time. The sample taken for sequencing was peripheral blood. The receptors here all came from a human donor in a cohort sampled during active COVID-19.

This clone is medium-sized by share. V gene TRBV9 combines with J gene TRBJ1-1; D is ambiguous. The V and J ends lost 0 bases and 5 bases respectively, with 8 bases between them. Germline V gene data show CDR1 as SGDLS and CDR2 as YYNGEE. The CDR3 totals 13 residues. The CDR3 loop is CASSVDRVTEAFF. The CDR3 nucleotides read TGTGCCAGCAGCGTAGATCGGGTTACTGAAGCTTTCTTT.

V gene TRBV6-6 combines with J gene TRBJ1-6; unclear D gene. Deletions cut 6 bases from V and 6 bases from J, with 12 bases between. The CDR3 has 14 amino acids. CDR1 MNHNY and CDR2 SVGAGI come from the germline V gene (reference sequence). The CDR3 here is CASSRAHFNSPLHF. In DNA, the CDR3 is TGTGCCAGCAGCCGCGCCCATTTTAATTCACCCCTCCACTTT.

The chain employs TRBV23-1 and TRBJ2-7, with TRBD1 as a possible D gene (6 bases). TRBV23-1 is given ORF status, its function remaining uncertain. The CDR3 covers 14 residues. V was pared by 4 bases and J by 1 base, with 11 bases between. The CDR3: CASSREDRSYEQYF. CDR3 nucleotide sequence: TGCGCCAGCAGTCGAGAGGACAGATCCTACGAGCAGTACTTC.

J is TRBJ1-1 and V is TRBV4-1; D remains unclear. Between the trimmed V and J ends, which lost 0 bases and 7 bases, there was a span of 12 bases. Germline-derived CDR1 and CDR2 are MGHRA and YSYEKL. The CDR3 has 14 amino acids. The CDR3 DNA is TGCGCCAGCAGCCAAGAAGGAGGGAAGAATGAAGCTTTCTTT. It yields the protein CASSQEGGKNEAFF.